This T cell receptor (beta chain) was observed in a study of blood T cell repertoires in COVID-19 (TCRdb year 2020). The study in broad terms: The collaborator samples originated in the United States, Italy and Spain and spanned the acute and convalescent phases of COVID-19. The prospective study material was composed of cDNA or gDNA derived from T cells, B-cell-depleted T cells, or PBMCs. The samples were drawn from two sources: the first 160 participants of the ongoing ImmuneRACE study, and 950 to 1,500 subjects contributed by 6 global collaborators. Where available, HLA class I and class II types were taken from metadata supplied by the sample provider and were not determined by assay-based typing. The sample metadata nearly always contained a de-identified subject ID, COVID-19 status, age in years and sex. A freely available public database, intended as a resource for researchers studying the immune response to SARS-CoV-2, is where the repertoires were released. The dataset comprised deeply sampled blood TCRbeta repertoires from subjects exposed to, actively infected with, or recovered from COVID-19.

Worth noting for this clone: This receptor's antigen is unknown. No much larger clone exists at a distance of one base, and base qualities are not known.

V is cut by 2 bases and J by 9 bases, and the space between the germline ends is 8 bases. CDR1 MNHEY and CDR2 SVGAGI are derived from the germline V gene. The CDR3 sequence holds 12 residues, the cysteine and phenylalanine included. Left in the record is the CDR3 DNA by itself, 36 bases read in frame from the first base. Participants in the prospective study were enrolled through a virtual design, were aged roughly 18 to 95 years, and lived in roughly 24 United States geographic areas. In the prospective study, participants were assigned to cohorts based on the clinical history participants reported in a screening survey and a study questionnaire. Each participant in the prospective study had whole blood, serum and a nasopharyngeal or oropharyngeal swab collected by mobile phlebotomists. Prospective study participants could optionally give additional blood draws and questionnaires over a roughly 2-month period. Blood samples from the prospective study were shipped frozen or at room temperature prior to DNA extraction.

Broad study findings and their caveats: The quantity of clinical and demographic metadata differed by source and by participant and was supplied without curation.

TCRbeta CDR3 regions were amplified from genomic DNA by means of the immunoSEQ Assay, a bias-controlled multiplex PCR. The published analysis was carried out like this. The number of nucleated cells in each sample was estimated by amplification of reference gene primers within the assay. Sequence reads were collapsed and filtered to measure the absolute abundance of every unique TCRbeta CDR3 rearrangement. Productive Simpson clonality was computed per sample as the square root of Simpson's diversity index over productive rearrangements. The source is immuneACCESS, and TCRdb retained only in-frame sequences with V and J called. Part of the clones is not carried over; for the studies checked, unresolved V genes explain less than half of this, and the remainder is unexplained. V, J and clone size were drawn from that table, and D and trimming were deduced from the DNA. The sample profile shows 200,000 to 300,000 clones; roughly 89% of them were found once. Of the sample, around 4% is held by the ten largest clones.

The chain was built from TRBV6-5 and TRBJ2-1, and TRBD1 may be the D gene, going by 6 matching bases. The receptor's source is a woman in her 30s with acute COVID-19. Sequenced material: PBMCs or T cells enriched from blood (not recorded which). The CDR3 here reads CASSYNRAEQFF. The sequence in DNA is TGTGCCAGCAGTTACAACAGGGCTGAGCAGTTCTTC.